The clone carrying this T cell receptor (beta chain) has a handful of counts. This sample was taken from a study of cytomegalovirus exposure and HLA in healthy donors. The study ran its PCR with 60 Vbeta and 13 Jbeta primers. This table comes from immunoSEQ multiplex PCR, and its TCRdb copy is limited to in-frame clones, with some not included. The sample records tens of thousands of clones, 10% being singletons. This receptor was obtained from a man in his 60s in good health and CMV-seropositive. The sequencing input was PBMCs.

In DNA form, the CDR3 reads TGTGCCAGCACTCGCATCGGTGAGACCCAGTACTTC. Translating it yields CASTRIGETQYF. J is TRBJ2-5 and V is TRBV2, with no clear D. Germline-derived CDR1 and CDR2 are SNHLY and FYNNEI. The CDR3 is 12 residues long. The V gene lost 7 bases and the J gene lost 5 bases, with 11 bases spanning the gap.